The rows below give T cell receptor beta chains drawn from one sample of a study of control samples from healthy donors and cancer patients. The data were produced by immunoSEQ multiplex PCR, yet TCRdb's version contains in-frame clones alone and is incomplete. In the table there are 78,000 or so clones, about 88% of which are singletons. The sequenced material came from blood. These receptors were collected from a woman in her forties or fifties in good health. Each CDR3 is given with its conserved first and last residue. The D gene is left open where the match is weak. Clone sizes are given selectively: once, few, many, or a class where the clone is expanded.

NA,NA,TRBV2,TRBJ1-5,CASSGHYSNQPQHF,TGTGCCAGCAGTGGACATTATAGCAATCAGCCCCAGCATTTT
NA,NA,TRBV5-1,TRBJ1-1,CASSLDRIDIEAFF,TGCGCCAGCAGCTTGGACAGGATCGATATCGAAGCTTTCTTT
NA,NA,TRBV9,TRBJ2-3,CASSVEGGGGANTQYF,TGTGCCAGCAGCGTAGAAGGTGGAGGGGGGGCCAATACGCAGTATTTT
NA,TRBD2,TRBV29-1,TRBJ2-1,CSVPEGGLGNEQFF,TGCAGCGTTCCCGAGGGAGGGTTGGGCAATGAGCAGTTCTTC
NA,TRBD2,TRBV14,TRBJ2-3,CASSLLGASGVDTQYF,TGTGCCAGCAGCCTCCTGGGGGCTAGCGGGGTAGATACGCAGTATTTT
NA,NA,TRBV6-4,TRBJ2-5,CASTNRGPNKETQYF,TGTGCCAGCACCAATAGGGGTCCAAACAAAGAGACCCAGTACTTC
once,TRBD1,TRBV19,TRBJ1-3,CASSIYQGANTIYF,TGTGCCAGTAGTATCTACCAGGGGGCAAACACCATATATTTT
NA,NA,TRBV6-6,TRBJ1-1,CASSYLQGGGNTEAFF,TGTGCCAGCAGTTATCTACAGGGAGGGGGGAACACTGAAGCTTTCTTT
NA,NA,TRBV9,TRBJ1-4,CASSERGEGTNEKLFF,TGTGCCAGCAGCGAACGGGGGGAAGGCACTAATGAAAAACTGTTTTTT
NA,NA,TRBV5-6,TRBJ1-6,CASSSVSSYNSPLHF,TGTGCCAGCAGCTCGGTTAGCTCCTATAATTCACCCCTCCACTTT
NA,NA,TRBV5-4,TRBJ1-2,CATPTGHF,TGTGCCACCCCTACGGGACACTTC
NA,NA,TRBV18,TRBJ1-2,CASSPSSRDGYTF,TGTGCCAGCTCACCATCCTCACGGGATGGCTACACCTTC
NA,NA,TRBV5-6,TRBJ2-3,CASSLGFSTDTQYF,TGTGCCAGCAGCTTGGGCTTTAGCACAGATACGCAGTATTTT
NA,NA,TRBV7-2,TRBJ2-1,CASSLDYRLVHQFF,TGTGCCAGCAGCTTAGATTACAGGCTAGTTCACCAGTTCTTC
few,TRBD1,TRBV9,TRBJ1-5,CASSAGGGQAGQPQHF,TGTGCCAGCAGCGCGGGTGGTGGACAGGCGGGGCAGCCCCAGCATTTT
NA,NA,TRBV18,TRBJ2-2,CASSPSQRAGELFF,TGTGCCAGCTCACCATCCCAGCGGGCTGGGGAGCTGTTTTTT
NA,TRBD1,TRBV12-3/TRBV12-4,TRBJ2-1,CASSDRDRNEQFF,TGTGCCAGCAGTGACAGGGATAGGAATGAGCAGTTCTTC
NA,TRBD1,TRBV19,TRBJ2-7,CASSIAVGQGTEQYF,TGTGCCAGTAGTATAGCTGTGGGACAGGGAACCGAGCAGTACTTC
NA,TRBD1,TRBV15,TRBJ1-4,CATMRGQGLEKLFF,TGTGCCACCATGCGGGGACAGGGTCTTGAAAAACTGTTTTTT
NA,TRBD1,TRBV4-2,TRBJ1-5,CASSQVIPGQGQYQPQHF,TGTGCCAGCAGCCAAGTAATTCCGGGACAGGGACAATATCAGCCCCAGCATTTT
few,NA,TRBV18,TRBJ1-5,CASSRVDSNRPQHF,TGTGCCAGCTCACGGGTTGATTCTAACCGGCCCCAGCATTTT
few,NA,TRBV9,TRBJ1-6,CASSVASGIAPLHF,TGTGCCAGCAGCGTAGCTTCAGGGATTGCACCCCTCCACTTT
few,NA,TRBV7-9,TRBJ2-1,CASNQRSRSSYNEQFF,TGTGCCAGCAACCAGAGGAGCCGGAGCTCCTACAATGAGCAGTTCTTC
NA,NA,TRBV4-1,TRBJ1-2,CASRQQVTPGYGYTF,TGCGCCAGCAGACAGCAGGTCACTCCAGGCTATGGCTACACCTTC
NA,NA,TRBV14,TRBJ1-3,CASSHPTGYTIYF,TGTGCCAGCAGCCACCCTACAGGGTACACCATATATTTT
once,NA,TRBV25-1,TRBJ2-3,CASSGYSTDTQYF,TGTGCCAGCAGTGGATACTCCACAGATACGCAGTATTTT
NA,NA,TRBV10-2,TRBJ1-2,CASSESGGGTGYTF,TGCGCCAGCAGTGAATCGGGGGGCGGGACGGGCTACACCTTC
NA,NA,TRBV2,TRBJ2-7,CASSRDPITGNEQYF,TGTGCCAGCAGCCGAGACCCTATCACAGGGAACGAGCAGTACTTC
NA,NA,TRBV24-1,TRBJ2-3,CATSVKGTIDTQYF,TGTGCCACCAGCGTCAAGGGGACCATCGATACGCAGTATTTT
NA,NA,TRBV2,TRBJ1-6,CASLNTGLGESPLHF,TGTGCCAGCCTTAACACAGGCCTAGGGGAATCACCCCTCCACTTT
NA,NA,TRBV19,TRBJ2-6,CASSIRSGSGANVLTF,TGTGCCAGTAGTATCAGGTCGGGCTCTGGGGCCAACGTCCTGACTTTC
NA,NA,TRBV24-1,TRBJ1-4,CATSERQPNEKLFF,TGTGCCACCAGTGAGAGACAGCCTAATGAAAAACTGTTTTTT
NA,NA,TRBV7-8,TRBJ1-1,CASSLGSGTTEAFF,TGTGCCAGCAGCTTAGGGTCAGGGACCACTGAAGCTTTCTTT
NA,NA,TRBV7-9,TRBJ1-1,CASSISTGTPEAFF,TGTGCCAGCAGCATAAGCACAGGTACCCCGGAAGCTTTCTTT
NA,TRBD1,TRBV5-4,TRBJ2-7,CASSLNPTGGPHEQYF,TGTGCCAGCAGCTTAAATCCGACAGGGGGTCCCCACGAGCAGTACTTC
NA,NA,TRBV20-1,TRBJ2-1,CSASLGDEQFF,TGCAGTGCTAGTCTGGGAGATGAGCAGTTCTTC
NA,NA,TRBV7-9,TRBJ2-7,CASSQGMELIF,TGTGCCAGCAGCCAGGGGATGGAACTGATTTTC
NA,NA,TRBV20-1,TRBJ1-5,CSARDRVYQPQHF,TGCAGTGCTCGTGACAGAGTCTATCAGCCCCAGCATTTT
NA,NA,TRBV9,TRBJ2-1,CASSPPAGKLYNEQFF,TGTGCCAGCAGCCCTCCGGCGGGCAAATTATACAATGAGCAGTTCTTC
few,NA,TRBV3-1/TRBV3-2,TRBJ2-1,CASSQDWGDEQFF,TGTGCCAGCAGCCAAGATTGGGGGGATGAGCAGTTCTTC
few,NA,TRBV9,TRBJ1-1,CASSVAASWRGSEAFF,TGTGCCAGCAGCGTAGCAGCTTCTTGGAGGGGGTCTGAAGCTTTCTTT
NA,TRBD2,TRBV3-1/TRBV3-2,TRBJ2-1,CASSQDLAGGREQFF,TGTGCCAGCAGCCAAGATCTAGCGGGGGGTAGGGAGCAGTTCTTC
NA,NA,TRBV3-1/TRBV3-2,TRBJ1-2,CASSEGNTGVGGYTF,TGTGCCAGCAGCGAAGGGAATACCGGTGTCGGGGGCTACACCTTC
NA,NA,TRBV3-1/TRBV3-2,TRBJ1-2,CASSLEGRGVNGYTF,TGTGCCAGCAGCCTTGAAGGACGGGGGGTTAATGGCTACACCTTC
NA,NA,TRBV28,TRBJ1-2,CASRRPSPYGYTF,TGTGCCAGCAGAAGACCCTCCCCCTATGGCTACACCTTC
NA,NA,TRBV2,TRBJ1-2,CASSEAGAYGYTF,TGTGCCAGCAGTGAAGCGGGGGCTTATGGCTACACCTTC